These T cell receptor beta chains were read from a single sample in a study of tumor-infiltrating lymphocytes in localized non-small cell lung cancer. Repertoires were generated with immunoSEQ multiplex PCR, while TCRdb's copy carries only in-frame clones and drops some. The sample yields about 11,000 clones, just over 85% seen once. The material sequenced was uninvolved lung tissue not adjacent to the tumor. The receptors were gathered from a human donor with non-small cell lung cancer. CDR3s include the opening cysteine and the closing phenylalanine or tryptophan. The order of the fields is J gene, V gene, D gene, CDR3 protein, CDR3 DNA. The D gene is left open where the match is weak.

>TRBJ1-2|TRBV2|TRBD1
CASVGTGYGYTF
TGTGCCAGCGTAGGGACAGGCTATGGCTACACCTTC
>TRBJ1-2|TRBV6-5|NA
CASSYSTSYDYTF
TGTGCCAGCAGTTACTCGACCAGCTATGACTACACCTTC
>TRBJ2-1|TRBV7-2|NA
CASSLPQGRINEQFF
TGTGCCAGCAGCTTACCACAGGGTAGGATCAATGAGCAGTTCTTC
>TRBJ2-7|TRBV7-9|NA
CASSGRAEGLGEQYF
TGTGCCAGCAGCGGCCGGGCTGAAGGGTTGGGCGAGCAGTACTTC
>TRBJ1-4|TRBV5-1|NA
CASSRDSSNEKLFF
TGCGCCAGCAGCCGCGACAGTTCTAATGAAAAACTGTTTTTT
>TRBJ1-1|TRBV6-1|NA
CASRGGLNTEAFF
TGTGCCAGCAGAGGGGGGCTGAACACTGAAGCTTTCTTT
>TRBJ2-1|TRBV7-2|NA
CASSLGVPRNEQFF
TGTGCCAGCAGCTTAGGGGTACCCCGCAATGAGCAGTTCTTC
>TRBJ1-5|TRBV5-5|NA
CASSLEANQPQHF
TGTGCCAGCAGCTTGGAGGCGAATCAGCCCCAGCATTTT
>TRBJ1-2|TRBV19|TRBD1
CASSPDRGRYGYTF
TGTGCCAGTAGTCCTGACAGGGGACGGTATGGCTACACCTTC
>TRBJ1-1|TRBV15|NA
CATSKLGSTEAFF
TGTGCCACCAGCAAACTAGGGAGCACTGAAGCTTTCTTT